This T cell receptor (beta chain) came from a study of shared clonotypes between healthy human individuals. This clone showed up just a few times. In germline, CDR1 is SGDLS, CDR2 YYNGEE. The CDR3 length is 13 residues. Trimming removed 3 bases from V and 4 bases from J, with 8 bases in between. The assay was immunoSEQ multiplex PCR, and TCRdb's table has in-frame clones only and misses some. The sample lists 950,000 to 1,200,000 clones; 60% to 80% were seen once. V gene TRBV9 combines with J gene TRBJ2-1, with D possibly TRBD2 on 6 matching bases. This sequence originates from a man aged 18 to 30 in good health. Some clones in this sample may be carry-over from other donors' samples. The sample consisted of memory CD4+ T cells from PBMCs. Subset noted: CD45RA-negative fraction. CDR3 DNA sequence: TGTGCCAGCAGCGCTCGGGAGTACAATGAGCAGTTCTTC. It translates to CASSAREYNEQFF.